This TCR beta chain was sequenced in a study of T cells in Graves' hyperthyroidism and ophthalmopathy. The CDR3 regions of TCR beta were amplified from RNA transcripts. The primer set for the first-round RT-PCR of the TCR CDR3 was HTBI. TCRdb redid the calling of the multiplex PCR reads with MiXCR, one entry per CDR3 protein. This sample has roughly 250,000 distinct CDR3 sequences, with 22% found just once. This CDR3 has 13 amino acids. The V end was cut by 2 bases, the J end by 6 bases, with 8 bases between. Germline V gene sequence: CDR1 MNHNS, CDR2 SASEGT. This clonotype was observed a handful of times.

This chain connects TRBV6-1 to TRBJ2-1, with D tentatively TRBD2 (5 bases). The sequenced sample consisted of blood. The receptor comes from a man aged 25 to 40 with Graves' ophthalmopathy. In DNA, the CDR3 is TGTGCCAGCAGTGAACTAGCAGGCAATGAGCAGTTCTTC. Its protein is CASSELAGNEQFF.